The entry below describes one TCR beta chain. CDR3 length: 12 residues. CDR1 SQVTM and CDR2 ANQGSEA come from the germline V gene. V gave up 3 bases and J gave up 0 bases, with 5 bases separating them. The source of the sample is a study of T cells in Graves' hyperthyroidism and ophthalmopathy. Study as a whole: Before treatment of any kind, peripheral blood was taken at initial diagnosis.

RNA transcripts were the template for amplifying TCR beta CDR3 regions. Primed by the HTBI set, a first-round RT-PCR was run on the TCR CDR3. One entry per CDR3 protein, called by TCRdb with MiXCR from the multiplex PCR reads. Among 500,000 to 600,000 distinct CDR3 sequences, approximately 16% were seen once, and the ten largest hold roughly 18%. Researchers defined stable Graves' hyperthyroidism as no ophthalmopathy progression within 18 months. The study based diagnoses on clinical symptoms, serum thyroxine and TRAb, thyroid ultrasound and orbital computed tomography. This clonotype originated in a woman younger than 30 with Graves' hyperthyroidism. The genes are TRBV29-1 and TRBJ2-5; D gene uncertain. Sequenced material: blood. The CDR3 is CSVDPYQETQYF. Here the CDR3 DNA reads TGCAGCGTTGACCCCTACCAAGAGACCCAGTACTTC.